The clone carrying this TCR beta chain has at least ten counts. Antigen: not known. This entry comes from a study of early T cells in non-severe SARS-CoV-2 infection. Study in general: The input, bulk RNA from unsorted whole blood, was sequenced, and chains were unpaired. Points from the study as a whole: Reliance on VDJdb matching favored anti-spike CD8 responses; private and CD4 specificities were missed.

Individual cDNA molecules received unique molecular identifiers during library preparation. From the 5' RACE reads, TCRdb called clonotypes with MiXCR, one entry per CDR3 protein. The sample consists of about 70,000 distinct CDR3 sequences, 9% to 15% of them appearing once. Germline values: CDR1 LGHNT, CDR2 FRNRAP. CDR3 length: 12 amino acids. Unmatched junction bases numbered 6, after V lost 5 bases and J lost 12 bases. This chain connects TRBV12-5 to TRBJ2-7, with TRBD1 matching 11 bases. The receptor comes from an adult who was a healthcare worker with PCR-confirmed SARS-CoV-2 infection or an uninfected control (not recorded which). The donor label of this sample is uncertain. The source was whole blood, collected at baseline. CDR3 region: CASGIGQGAPYF. As DNA, the CDR3 is TGTGCTAGTGGTATCGGACAGGGGGCGCCGTACTTC.